This is a list of T cell receptor beta chains from one sample in a study of control samples from healthy donors and cancer patients. Generated by immunoSEQ multiplex PCR, the TCRdb table keeps only in-frame clones and is missing some. The sample has roughly 370,000 clones; 75% to 95% are singletons. The sample taken for sequencing was PBMCs. These receptors were obtained from a man between 40 and 49 years old with head and neck cancer. Both conserved end residues are part of each CDR3. Each record gives: J gene, clone size, V gene, D gene, CDR3 DNA, CDR3 protein. The D gene is left open where the match is weak. Rows may omit the clone size; those that give it use once, few, many or a size class.

TRBJ1-1 NA TRBV9 NA TGTGCCAGCAGCTGGGGCAGGGGTCGGGCTGAAGCTTTCTTT CASSWGRGRAEAFF
TRBJ2-2 NA TRBV6-2/TRBV6-3 TRBD2 TGTGCCAGCAGCGAACGGACTAGCGCGAACACCGGGGAGCTGTTTTTT CASSERTSANTGELFF
TRBJ2-7 once TRBV19 NA TGTGCCAGTAGTACCCAGACTAGTTCCAGAGGCGAGCAGTACTTC CASSTQTSSRGEQYF
TRBJ2-3 NA TRBV19 NA TGTGCCAGTATCGACTGGGCGGCCGGCGGGGTAACCCATACGCAGTATTTT CASIDWAAGGVTHTQYF
TRBJ2-5 once TRBV13 NA TGTGCCAGCAGCTTAGGCGGGGGACTCCAAGAGACCCAGTACTTC CASSLGGGLQETQYF
TRBJ2-1 NA TRBV7-8 NA TGTGCCAGCAGCTTAGTCACAGGTTACAATGAGCAGTTCTTC CASSLVTGYNEQFF
TRBJ1-2 NA TRBV13 TRBD1 TGTGCCAGCAGCGTCCCGGGACAGGAGGACTATGGCTACACCTTC CASSVPGQEDYGYTF
TRBJ2-1 NA TRBV11-2 NA TGTGCCAGCAGCTTTGGACAGCCAGGGGATGAGCAGTTCTTC CASSFGQPGDEQFF
TRBJ2-7 NA TRBV10-3 TRBD1 TGTGCCATCAGTACCGGGACAGGGGATCACTACGAGCAGTACTTC CAISTGTGDHYEQYF
TRBJ2-5 NA TRBV5-6 NA TGTGCCAGCAGCTTGTACGGGCGAGGACAAGAGACCCAGTACTTC CASSLYGRGQETQYF
TRBJ1-2 NA TRBV4-1 TRBD1 TGCGCCAGCAGCCAAGGGACAGGGCGGGGCTATGGCTACACCTTC CASSQGTGRGYGYTF
TRBJ2-1 NA TRBV7-3 TRBD2 TGTGCCAGCAGCAAACCACCACCTAGCGGGAGAGCCAATGAGCAGTTCTTC CASSKPPPSGRANEQFF
TRBJ2-1 NA TRBV10-3 TRBD2 TGTGCCATCAGTGAGTCGAGCGGCGGGAGGGAGTATGAGCAGTTCTTC CAISESSGGREYEQFF